This T cell receptor beta chain was found in a study of blood T cell repertoires in COVID-19. Sequencing used immunoSEQ multiplex PCR; TCRdb keeps in-frame clones, though not all of them. The sample shows some 150,000 clones, around 90% of them seen only once. The sample was peripheral blood. This TCR was sampled from a woman aged 55-75 years who had recovered from COVID-19.

The CDR3 spells CASSLGGHYTEAFF. The CDR3 DNA is TGCGCCAGCAGCTTGGGGGGACACTACACTGAAGCTTTCTTT. The rearrangement uses TRBV5-1 and TRBJ1-1; D might be TRBD1 (6 bases). V lost 0 bases and J lost 3, with 9 bases in between. This CDR3 is 14 amino acids long. Germline values: CDR1 SGHRS, CDR2 YFSETQ.